These 28 T cell receptor beta chains originate from one sample sequenced in a study of monozygotic twins with inflammatory bowel disease. After re-calling the 5' RACE reads, TCRdb lists one entry per CDR3 protein, DNA absent. This table lists some 200,000 distinct CDR3 sequences. The sample was blood. The receptors shown here come from a human donor with ulcerative colitis or Crohn's disease, or a healthy co-twin of an affected twin (not recorded which).

This chain connects TRBV5-1 to TRBJ1-3. The CDR3 sequence is 16 residues long. The germline CDR1 and CDR2 sequences are SGHRS and YFSETQ. The CDR3 is CASSLGRLLKGNTIYF.

This chain joins TRBV5-4 and TRBJ2-7. Looked up from germline, CDR1 is SGHNT and CDR2 is YYREEE (reference sequence). This CDR3 spans 18 amino acids. The CDR3 reads CASSLAVGRSSEGYEQYF.

The chain employs TRBV5-1 and TRBJ2-5; the TCRdb D gene call, TRBD1, has no DNA to confirm it. This CDR3 is 14 amino acids long. The germline V gene encodes CDR1 SGHRS and CDR2 YFSETQ. CDR3 amino acids: CASSLGNRAETLYF. The whole variable domain, remainder taken from reference TRBV5-1 and TRBJ2-5, is KAGVTQTPRYLIKTRGQQVTLSCSPISGHRSVSWYQQTPGQGLQFLFEYFSETQRNKGNFPGRFSGRQFSNSRSEMNVSTLELGDSALYLCASSLGNRAETLYFGPGTRLLVL.

The chain carries TRBV7-2 and TRBJ1-5. The germline CDR1 and CDR2 sequences are SGHTA and FQGNSA. The CDR3 consists of 15 residues. This CDR3 is CASSLAQAPNQPQHF.

The V call is TRBV5-1, the J call TRBJ1-6; TCRdb outputs TRBD1, but without DNA this stays unchecked. The germline gives CDR1 SGHRS, CDR2 YFSETQ. CDR3 length: 13 amino acids. The chain's CDR3 is CASQTGDNSPLHF.

The rearrangement joins TRBV7-8 to TRBJ2-5; TCRdb's D call of TRBD2 is untestable without DNA. Looked up from germline, CDR1 is SGHVS and CDR2 is FQNEAQ. The length of the CDR3 is 14 residues. The CDR3 loop is CASSPRTDQETQYF. Combining the CDR3 with reference TRBV7-8 and TRBJ2-5 gives the whole variable domain GAGVSQSPRYKVAKRGQDVALRCDPISGHVSLFWYQQALGQGPEFLTYFQNEAQLDKSGLPSDRFFAERPEGSVSTLKIQRTQQEDSAVYLCASSPRTDQETQYFGPGTRLLVL.

The CDR3: CASSLEAGNNEQFF. The rearrangement links TRBV11-1 to TRBJ2-1; without DNA, the TCRdb call of TRBD1 cannot be checked. The germline V gene has CDR1 SGHAT and CDR2 FQDESV (reference sequence). This CDR3 is 14 amino acids long.

The V and J genes are TRBV3-1 and TRBJ1-1; TCRdb selects TRBD1, and the lack of DNA leaves this call unchecked. Germline V gene sequence: CDR1 LGHDT, CDR2 YNNKEL (reference sequence). The CDR3 sequence is 15 residues long. The CDR3 spells CASSSSAGSTPGAFF.

The gene calls are TRBV11-3 and TRBJ2-5; TCRdb's D gene call, TRBD1, goes unchecked for lack of DNA. This CDR3 contains 16 residues. Per germline, CDR1 SGHNT and CDR2 YENEEA. The CDR3 loop is CASSLRATGGEETQYF. Full variable domain (outside the CDR3, taken from reference TRBV11-3 and TRBJ2-5): EAGVVQSPRYKIIEKKQPVAFWCNPISGHNTLYWYLQNLGQGPELLIRYENEEAVDDSQLPKDRFSAERLKGVDSTLKIQPAELGDSAVYLCASSLRATGGEETQYFGPGTRLLVL.

This chain links TRBV11-2 with TRBJ1-6; without DNA, the TCRdb call of TRBD1 cannot be checked. Germline V gene lookup returns CDR1 SGHAT and CDR2 FQNNGV. This CDR3 contains 12 residues. The CDR3 sequence: CASSSDGGQVRF.

The chain links TRBV6-1 to TRBJ1-3; TCRdb's D gene call, TRBD1, goes unchecked for lack of DNA. The CDR3 loop spans 17 amino acids. Germline assignment: CDR1 MNHNS and CDR2 SASEGT. The CDR3 protein is CASSPQGGWSPGNTIYF.

The CDR3 protein is CATSRPLPEYGYTF. The J gene is TRBJ1-2, the V gene TRBV15. CDR3 length: 14 amino acids. Germline loops: CDR1 LNHNV, CDR2 YYDKDF (reference sequence).

This chain's CDR3 is CASSQFASAYGYTF. The genes are TRBV4-1 and TRBJ1-2. The CDR3 extends over 14 amino acids. CDR1 is MGHRA and CDR2 is YSYEKL in the germline V gene.

The rearrangement uses TRBV4-2 and TRBJ1-5; TCRdb names TRBD1, which stays unverified in the absence of DNA. CDR3 size: 17 residues. The germline V gene encodes CDR1 LGHNA and CDR2 YNFKEQ. CDR3 residues: CASSQGAGQSSNQPQHF.

The CDR3 reads CASTRDTYNEQFF. The chain uses TRBV7-9 and TRBJ2-1; the TCRdb D gene call, TRBD1, has no DNA to confirm it. The V gene's germline CDR1 is SEHNR and CDR2 FQNEAQ (reference sequence). The CDR3 is 13 residues long.

V is TRBV6-6 and J is TRBJ1-5. The CDR3 spans 14 residues. Per germline, CDR1 MNHNY and CDR2 SVGAGI (reference sequence). Here the CDR3 reads CASGDSSSNQPQHF.

The genes are TRBV6-1 and TRBJ2-2; as DNA is missing, the TRBD1 call by TCRdb cannot be tested. The length of the CDR3 is 15 residues. CDR1 is MNHNS, CDR2 SASEGT, per germline. CDR3: CASRSPRGPAGELFF.

The V call is TRBV5-1, the J call TRBJ2-1. Germline CDR1 and CDR2: SGHRS and YFSETQ. The CDR3 runs 15 residues. CDR3 loop: CASSFQSDSYNEQFF. The whole variable domain, remainder taken from reference TRBV5-1 and TRBJ2-1, is KAGVTQTPRYLIKTRGQQVTLSCSPISGHRSVSWYQQTPGQGLQFLFEYFSETQRNKGNFPGRFSGRQFSNSRSEMNVSTLELGDSALYLCASSFQSDSYNEQFFGPGTRLTVL.

The rearrangement uses TRBV18 and TRBJ2-5; as DNA is missing, the TRBD1 call by TCRdb cannot be tested. This CDR3 comprises 14 residues. Germline V gene sequence: CDR1 KGHSH, CDR2 LQKENI. This CDR3 is CASSGNRGSETQYF.

CDR3 region: CASSLTVVVGENNQPQHF. The chain couples TRBV11-2 to TRBJ1-5. Per germline, CDR1 SGHAT and CDR2 FQNNGV. The CDR3 has 18 amino acids.

The chain's CDR3 is CASSPASGVNTGELFF. V usage is TRBV7-9 and J usage is TRBJ2-2; the TRBD2 assignment by TCRdb is unverifiable without DNA. Germline V gives CDR1 SEHNR, CDR2 FQNEAQ (reference sequence). This CDR3 is built from 16 residues.

This sequence joins TRBV19 and TRBJ1-5; the D call from TCRdb, TRBD1, cannot be confirmed without DNA. The CDR3 is 15 amino acids. Germline-derived CDR1 and CDR2 are LNHDA and SQIVND (reference sequence). CDR3 residues: CATSTGGGQRQPQHF.

The V gene is TRBV20-1, the J gene TRBJ1-5. This CDR3 comprises 15 residues. Germline CDR1 reads DFQATT; CDR2 reads SNEGSKA (reference sequence). The CDR3 sequence: CSAKVKGSFNQPQHF.

This chain uses TRBV5-1 with TRBJ1-2. Germline V gene sequence: CDR1 SGHRS, CDR2 YFSETQ. The CDR3 spans 14 residues. This chain's CDR3 is CASSLVSENYGYTF.

The rearrangement links TRBV18 to TRBJ2-7. The CDR3 is 14 residues long. Germline V lookup: CDR1 KGHSH, CDR2 LQKENI. The CDR3: CASSSDRQSYEQYF.

The chain links TRBV6-5 to TRBJ1-1; no DNA is available, so the TRBD1 call from TCRdb remains unchecked. CDR3 length: 16 residues. The germline V gene has CDR1 MNHEY and CDR2 SVGAGI. The CDR3 protein is CASSYHLDRGDTEAFF.

This chain connects TRBV4-2 to TRBJ1-5; the D call from TCRdb, TRBD1, cannot be confirmed without DNA. The germline V gene encodes CDR1 LGHNA and CDR2 YNFKEQ. This CDR3 contains 15 residues. CDR3 loop: CASSQQTGGNQPQHF.

The V call is TRBV25-1, the J call TRBJ2-3. Per germline, CDR1 MGHDK and CDR2 SYGVNS. This CDR3 spans 14 amino acids. CDR3: CASSDGASDDTQYF.